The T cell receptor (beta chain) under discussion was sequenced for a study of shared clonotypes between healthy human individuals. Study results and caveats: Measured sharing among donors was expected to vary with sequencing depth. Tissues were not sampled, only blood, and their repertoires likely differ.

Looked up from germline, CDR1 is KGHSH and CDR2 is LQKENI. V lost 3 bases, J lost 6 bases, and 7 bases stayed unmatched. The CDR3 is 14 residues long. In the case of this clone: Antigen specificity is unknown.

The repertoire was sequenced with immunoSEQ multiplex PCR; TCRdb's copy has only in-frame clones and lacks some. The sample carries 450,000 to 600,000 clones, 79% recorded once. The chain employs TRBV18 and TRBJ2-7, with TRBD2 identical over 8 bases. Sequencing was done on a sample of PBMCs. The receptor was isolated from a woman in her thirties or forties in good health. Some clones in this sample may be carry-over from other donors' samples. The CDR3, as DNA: TGTGCCAGCTCACCCTCCGGGAGGGCCCCCGAGCAGTACTTC. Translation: CASSPSGRAPEQYF.